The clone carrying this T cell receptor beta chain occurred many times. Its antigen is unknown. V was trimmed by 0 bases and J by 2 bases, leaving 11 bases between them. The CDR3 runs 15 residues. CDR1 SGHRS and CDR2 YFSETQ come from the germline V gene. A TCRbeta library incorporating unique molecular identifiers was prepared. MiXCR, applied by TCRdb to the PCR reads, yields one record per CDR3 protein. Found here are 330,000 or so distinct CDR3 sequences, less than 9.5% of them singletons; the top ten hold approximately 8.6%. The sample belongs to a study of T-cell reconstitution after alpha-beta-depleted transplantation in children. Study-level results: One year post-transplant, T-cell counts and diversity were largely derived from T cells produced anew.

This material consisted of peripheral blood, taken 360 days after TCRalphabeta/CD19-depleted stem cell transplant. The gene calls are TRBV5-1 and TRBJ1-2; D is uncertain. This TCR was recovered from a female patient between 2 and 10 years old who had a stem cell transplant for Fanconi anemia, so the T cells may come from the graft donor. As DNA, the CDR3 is TGCGCCAGCAGCTTGGGATCCGGGGTGAACTATGGCTACACCTTC. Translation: CASSLGSGVNYGYTF. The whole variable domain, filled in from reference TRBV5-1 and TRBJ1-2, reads KAGVTQTPRYLIKTRGQQVTLSCSPISGHRSVSWYQQTPGQGLQFLFEYFSETQRNKGNFPGRFSGRQFSNSRSEMNVSTLELGDSALYLCASSLGSGVNYGYTFGSGTRLTVV.